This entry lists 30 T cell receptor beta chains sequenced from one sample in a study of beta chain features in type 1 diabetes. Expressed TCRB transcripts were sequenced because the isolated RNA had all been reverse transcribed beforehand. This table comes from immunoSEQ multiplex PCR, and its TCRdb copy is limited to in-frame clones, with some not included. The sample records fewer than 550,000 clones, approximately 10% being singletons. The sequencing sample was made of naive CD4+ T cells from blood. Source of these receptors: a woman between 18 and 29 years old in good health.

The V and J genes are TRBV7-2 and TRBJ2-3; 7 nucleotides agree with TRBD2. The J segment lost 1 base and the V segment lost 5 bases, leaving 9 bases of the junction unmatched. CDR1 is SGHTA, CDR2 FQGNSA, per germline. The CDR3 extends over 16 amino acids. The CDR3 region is CASSRGGAGGTDTQYF. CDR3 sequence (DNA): TGTGCCAGCAGCCGCGGTGGTGCGGGAGGCACAGATACGCAGTATTTT.

CDR3 DNA: TGTGCCTGGAGTCCCCCGGGCTTCGCCAATGAGCAGTTCTTC. It codes for CAWSPPGFANEQFF. The chain employs TRBV30 and TRBJ2-1; D uncertain. V dropped 2 bases and J dropped 6 bases, with 14 bases sitting between them. CDR1 and CDR2 from the germline V gene are GTSNPN and SVGIG (reference sequence). This CDR3 contains 14 residues.

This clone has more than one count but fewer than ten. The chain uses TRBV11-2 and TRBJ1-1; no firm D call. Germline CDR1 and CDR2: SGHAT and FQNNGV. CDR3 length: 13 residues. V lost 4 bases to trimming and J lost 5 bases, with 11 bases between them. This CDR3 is CASSSSKATEAFF. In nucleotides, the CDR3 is TGTGCCAGCAGCTCCAGTAAAGCGACTGAAGCTTTCTTT. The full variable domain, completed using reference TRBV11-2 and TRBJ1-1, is EAGVAQSPRYKIIEKRQSVAFWCNPISGHATLYWYQQILGQGPKLLIQFQNNGVVDDSQLPKDRFSAERLKGVDSTLKIQPAKLEDSAVYLCASSSSKATEAFFGQGTRLTVV.

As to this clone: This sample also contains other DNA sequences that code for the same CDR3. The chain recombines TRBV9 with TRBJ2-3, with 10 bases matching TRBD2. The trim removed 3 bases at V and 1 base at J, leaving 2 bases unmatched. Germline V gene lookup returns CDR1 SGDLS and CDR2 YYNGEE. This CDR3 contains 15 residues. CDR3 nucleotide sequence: TGTGCCAGCAGCGGGACTAGCGGAGGCACAGATACGCAGTATTTT. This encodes CASSGTSGGTDTQYF. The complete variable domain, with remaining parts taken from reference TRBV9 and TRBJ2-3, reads DSGVTQTPKHLITATGQRVTLRCSPRSGDLSVYWYQQSLDQGLQFLIQYYNGEERAKGNILERFSAQQFPDLHSELNLSSLELGDSALYFCASSGTSGGTDTQYFGPGTRLTVL.

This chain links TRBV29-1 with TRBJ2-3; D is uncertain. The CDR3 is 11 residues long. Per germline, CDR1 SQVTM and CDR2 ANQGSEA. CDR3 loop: CTFGGSDTQYF. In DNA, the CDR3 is TGCACCTTCGGCGGTTCGGATACGCAGTATTTT.

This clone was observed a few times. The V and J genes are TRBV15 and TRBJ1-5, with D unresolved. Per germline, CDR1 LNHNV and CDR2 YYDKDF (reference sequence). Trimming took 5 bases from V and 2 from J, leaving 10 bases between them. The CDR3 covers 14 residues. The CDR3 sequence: CATSLDSGNQPQHF. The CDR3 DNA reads TGTGCCACCAGCTTAGACTCAGGCAATCAGCCCCAGCATTTT. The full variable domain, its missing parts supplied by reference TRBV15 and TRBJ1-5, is DAMVIQNPRYQVTQFGKPVTLSCSQTLNHNVMYWYQQKSSQAPKLLFHYYDKDFNNEADTPDNFQSRRPNTSFCFLDIRSPGLGDTAMYLCATSLDSGNQPQHFGDGTRLSIL.

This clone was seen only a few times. The DNA for the CDR3 is TGTGCCAGCAGCTTGTTATCCCTCTATGGCTACACCTTC. This gives the protein CASSLLSLYGYTF. The chain carries TRBV14 and TRBJ1-2; D remains unclear. The CDR3 sequence is 13 residues long. Germline values: CDR1 SGHDN, CDR2 FVKESK. V was pared by 5 bases and J by 4 bases, with 11 bases between.

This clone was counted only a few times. The CDR3 spells CASSLRPASDEFYEQYV. The CDR3 DNA sequence: TGTGCCAGCAGCTTGAGGCCAGCCTCAGACGAGTTCTACGAGCAGTACGTC. V and J are TRBV5-6 and TRBJ2-7, with D uncertain. The CDR3 spans 17 residues. Germline lookup yields CDR1 SGHDT and CDR2 YYEEEE. With 1 base removed from V and 3 bases from J, the gap between germline ends came to 20 bases.

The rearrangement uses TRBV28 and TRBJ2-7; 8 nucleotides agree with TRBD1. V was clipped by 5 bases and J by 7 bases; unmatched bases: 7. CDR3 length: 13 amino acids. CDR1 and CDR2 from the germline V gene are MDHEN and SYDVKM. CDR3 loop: CASSTRQGREQYV. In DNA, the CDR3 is TGTGCCAGCAGTACCCGACAGGGGAGGGAGCAGTACGTC.

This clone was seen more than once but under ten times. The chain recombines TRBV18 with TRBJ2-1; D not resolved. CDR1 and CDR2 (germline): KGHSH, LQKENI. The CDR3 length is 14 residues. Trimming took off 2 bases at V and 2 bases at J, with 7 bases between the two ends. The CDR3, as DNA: TGTGCCAGCTCACCAGGACCAACCTACAATGAGCAGTTCTTC. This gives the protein CASSPGPTYNEQFF. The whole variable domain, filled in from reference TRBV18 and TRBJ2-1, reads NAGVMQNPRHLVRRRGQEARLRCSPMKGHSHVYWYRQLPEEGLKFMVYLQKENIIDESGMPKERFSAEFPKEGPSILRIQQVVRGDSAAYFCASSPGPTYNEQFFGPGTRLTVL.

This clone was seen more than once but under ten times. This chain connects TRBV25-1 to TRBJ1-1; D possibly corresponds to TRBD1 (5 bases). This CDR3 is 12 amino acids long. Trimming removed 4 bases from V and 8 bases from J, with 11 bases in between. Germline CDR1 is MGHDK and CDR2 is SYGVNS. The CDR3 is CASSGDGREAFF. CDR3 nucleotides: TGTGCCAGCAGTGGGGACGGGAGGGAAGCTTTCTTT.

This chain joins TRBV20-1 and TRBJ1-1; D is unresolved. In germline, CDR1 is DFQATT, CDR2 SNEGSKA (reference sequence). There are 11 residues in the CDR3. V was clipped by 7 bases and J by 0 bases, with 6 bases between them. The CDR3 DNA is TGCAGTGGAGGATTGAACACTGAAGCTTTCTTT. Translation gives CSGGLNTEAFF.

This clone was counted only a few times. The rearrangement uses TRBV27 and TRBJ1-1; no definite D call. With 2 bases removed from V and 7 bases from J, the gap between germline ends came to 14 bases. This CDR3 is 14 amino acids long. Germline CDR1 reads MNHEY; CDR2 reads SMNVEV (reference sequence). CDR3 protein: CASSLRGDSGEAFF. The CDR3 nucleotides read TGTGCCAGCAGTTTACGTGGGGATTCGGGTGAAGCTTTCTTT.

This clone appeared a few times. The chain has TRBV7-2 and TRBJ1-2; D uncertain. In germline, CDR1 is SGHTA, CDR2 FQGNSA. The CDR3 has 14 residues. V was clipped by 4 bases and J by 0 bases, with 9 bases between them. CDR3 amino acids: CASSSSFANYGYTF. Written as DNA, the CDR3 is TGTGCCAGCAGCTCAAGTTTCGCTAACTATGGCTACACCTTC.

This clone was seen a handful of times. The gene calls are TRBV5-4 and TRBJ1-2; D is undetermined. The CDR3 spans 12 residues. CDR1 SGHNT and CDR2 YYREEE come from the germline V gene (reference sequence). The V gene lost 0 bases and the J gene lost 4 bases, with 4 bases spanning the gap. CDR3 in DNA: TGTGCCAGCAGCTTGGTCTCCTATGGCTACACCTTC. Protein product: CASSLVSYGYTF.

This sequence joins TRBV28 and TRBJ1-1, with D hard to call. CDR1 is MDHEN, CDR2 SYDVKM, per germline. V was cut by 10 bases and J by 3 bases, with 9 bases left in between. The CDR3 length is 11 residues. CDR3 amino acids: CATLGDTEAFF. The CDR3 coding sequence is TGTGCCACCCTCGGGGACACTGAAGCTTTCTTT.

This CDR3 is CASSLLHSGRAGENTGELFF. The CDR3, as DNA: TGTGCCAGCAGCTTACTCCATAGCGGGAGGGCCGGAGAAAACACCGGGGAGCTGTTTTTT. This sequence joins TRBV7-3 and TRBJ2-2, with 11 positions matching TRBD2. Germline V CDR1 and CDR2: SGHTA, FQGTGA. V was clipped by 2 bases and J by 2 bases; unmatched bases: 13. CDR3 length: 20 amino acids.

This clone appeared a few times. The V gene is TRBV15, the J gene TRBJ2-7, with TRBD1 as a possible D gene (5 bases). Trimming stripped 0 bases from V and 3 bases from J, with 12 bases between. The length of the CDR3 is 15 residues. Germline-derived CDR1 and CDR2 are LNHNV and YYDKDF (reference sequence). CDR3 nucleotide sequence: TGTGCCACCAGCAGAGAAGGGGATCCCATCTACGAGCAGTACGTC. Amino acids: CATSREGDPIYEQYV.

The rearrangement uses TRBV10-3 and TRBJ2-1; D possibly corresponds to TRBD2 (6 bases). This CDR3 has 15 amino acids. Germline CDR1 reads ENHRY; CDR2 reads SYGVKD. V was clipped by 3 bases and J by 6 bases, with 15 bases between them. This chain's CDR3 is CAISDEGLLFNEQFF. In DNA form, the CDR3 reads TGTGCCATCAGTGATGAGGGACTTCTTTTCAATGAGCAGTTCTTC.

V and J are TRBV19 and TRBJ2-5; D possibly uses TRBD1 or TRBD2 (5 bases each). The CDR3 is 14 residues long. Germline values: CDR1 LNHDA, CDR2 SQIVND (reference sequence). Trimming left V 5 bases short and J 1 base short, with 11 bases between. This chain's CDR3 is CASSVRDRQETQYF. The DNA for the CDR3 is TGTGCCAGTAGTGTCCGGGACCGCCAAGAGACCCAGTACTTC.

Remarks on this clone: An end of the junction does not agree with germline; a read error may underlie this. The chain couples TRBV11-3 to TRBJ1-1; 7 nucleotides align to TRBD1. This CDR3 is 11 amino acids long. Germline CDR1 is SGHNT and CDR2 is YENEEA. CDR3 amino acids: CASSYPGQAEF. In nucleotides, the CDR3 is TGTGCCAGCAGCTACCCCGGACAGGCGGAATTT.

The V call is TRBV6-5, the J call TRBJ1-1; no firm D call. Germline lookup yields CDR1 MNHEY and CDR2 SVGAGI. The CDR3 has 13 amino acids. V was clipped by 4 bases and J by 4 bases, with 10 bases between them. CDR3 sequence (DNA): TGTGCCAGCAGTTCATCTCCGGGCACTGAAGCTTTCTTT. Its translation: CASSSSPGTEAFF.

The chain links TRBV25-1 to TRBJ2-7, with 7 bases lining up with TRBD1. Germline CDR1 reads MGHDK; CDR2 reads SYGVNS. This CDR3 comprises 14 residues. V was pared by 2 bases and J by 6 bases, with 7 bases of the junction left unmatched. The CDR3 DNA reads TGTGCCAGCAGTGAACCTGACAGGGTGGGCGAGCAGTACTTC. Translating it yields CASSEPDRVGEQYF.

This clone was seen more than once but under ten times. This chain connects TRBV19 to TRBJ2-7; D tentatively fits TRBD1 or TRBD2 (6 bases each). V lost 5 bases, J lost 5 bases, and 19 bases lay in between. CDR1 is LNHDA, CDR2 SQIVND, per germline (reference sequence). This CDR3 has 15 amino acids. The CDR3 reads CASSPRDRRGNEQYF. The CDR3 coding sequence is TGTGCCAGTAGTCCTCGCGACAGGAGGGGAAACGAGCAGTACTTC.

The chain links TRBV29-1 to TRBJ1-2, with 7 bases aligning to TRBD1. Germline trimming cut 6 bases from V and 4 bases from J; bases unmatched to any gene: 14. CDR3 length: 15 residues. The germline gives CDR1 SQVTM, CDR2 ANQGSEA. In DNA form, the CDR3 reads TGCAGCGTCCGCCGGGGGGACAGTCGATTCTATGGCTACACCTTC. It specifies CSVRRGDSRFYGYTF.

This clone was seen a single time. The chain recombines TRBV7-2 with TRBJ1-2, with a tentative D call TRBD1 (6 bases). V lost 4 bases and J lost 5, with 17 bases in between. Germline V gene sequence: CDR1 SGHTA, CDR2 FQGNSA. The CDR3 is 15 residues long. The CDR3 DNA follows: TGTGCCAGCAGCTCAAGAACAGGGCTGCGGTATGGCTACACCTTC. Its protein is CASSSRTGLRYGYTF.

The CDR3 nucleotides are TGTGCCAGCAGCACCCCGACAGGGTATGGCTACACCTTC. Protein sequence: CASSTPTGYGYTF. The chain employs TRBV7-9 and TRBJ1-2, with 7 bases that match TRBD1. Germline V lookup: CDR1 SEHNR, CDR2 FQNEAQ (reference sequence). V was pared by 5 bases and J by 5 bases, with 5 bases of the junction left unmatched. This CDR3 contains 13 residues.

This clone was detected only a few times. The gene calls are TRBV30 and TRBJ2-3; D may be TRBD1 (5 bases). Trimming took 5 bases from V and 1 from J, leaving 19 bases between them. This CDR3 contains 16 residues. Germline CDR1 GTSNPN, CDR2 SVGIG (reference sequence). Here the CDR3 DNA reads TGTGCCTGGGCAACTCCTTACCAGGGCGGCACAGATACGCAGTATTTT. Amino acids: CAWATPYQGGTDTQYF.

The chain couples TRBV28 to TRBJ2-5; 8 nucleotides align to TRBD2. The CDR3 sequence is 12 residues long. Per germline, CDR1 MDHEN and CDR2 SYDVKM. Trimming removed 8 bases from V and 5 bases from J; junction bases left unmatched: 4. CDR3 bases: TGTGCCAGCTCGGGGGGGCACGAGACCCAGTACTTC. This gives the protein CASSGGHETQYF.

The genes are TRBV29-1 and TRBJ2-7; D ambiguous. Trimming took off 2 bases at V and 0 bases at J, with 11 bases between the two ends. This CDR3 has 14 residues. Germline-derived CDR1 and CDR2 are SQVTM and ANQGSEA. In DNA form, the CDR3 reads TGCAGCGTTGAATTGCTTAATCTCTCCTACGAGCAGTACTTC. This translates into CSVELLNLSYEQYF.